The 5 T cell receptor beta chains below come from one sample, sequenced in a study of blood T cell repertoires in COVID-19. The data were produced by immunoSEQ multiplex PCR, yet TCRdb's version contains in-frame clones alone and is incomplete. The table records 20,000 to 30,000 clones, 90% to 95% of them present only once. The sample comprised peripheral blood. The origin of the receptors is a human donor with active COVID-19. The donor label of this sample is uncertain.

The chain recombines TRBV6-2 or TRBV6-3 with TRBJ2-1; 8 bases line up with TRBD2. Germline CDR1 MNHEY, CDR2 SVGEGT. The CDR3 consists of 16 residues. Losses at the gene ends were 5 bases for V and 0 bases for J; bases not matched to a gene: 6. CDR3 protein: CASSMLAGLSYNEQFF. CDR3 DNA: TGTGCCAGCAGTATGTTAGCGGGACTCTCCTACAATGAGCAGTTCTTC.

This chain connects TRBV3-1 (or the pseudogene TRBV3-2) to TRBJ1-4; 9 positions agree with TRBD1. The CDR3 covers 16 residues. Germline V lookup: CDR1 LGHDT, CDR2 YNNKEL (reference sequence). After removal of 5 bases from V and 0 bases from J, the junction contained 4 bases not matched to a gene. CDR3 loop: CASSRDRDTTNEKLFF. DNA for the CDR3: TGTGCCAGCAGCAGGGACAGGGACACAACTAATGAAAAACTGTTTTTT.

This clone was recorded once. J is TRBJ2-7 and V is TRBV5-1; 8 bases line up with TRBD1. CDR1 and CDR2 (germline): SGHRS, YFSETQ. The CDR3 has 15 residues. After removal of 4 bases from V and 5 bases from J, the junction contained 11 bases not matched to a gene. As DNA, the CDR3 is TGCGCCAGCAGCCCAAGGACAGGGCATATCGACGAGCAGTACTTC. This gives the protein CASSPRTGHIDEQYF.

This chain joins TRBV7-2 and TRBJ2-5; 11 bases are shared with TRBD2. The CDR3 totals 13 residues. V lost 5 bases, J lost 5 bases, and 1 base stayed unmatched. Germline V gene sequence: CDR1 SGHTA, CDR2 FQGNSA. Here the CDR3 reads CASSPSGGETQYF. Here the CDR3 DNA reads TGTGCCAGCAGCCCTAGCGGGGGGGAGACCCAGTACTTC.

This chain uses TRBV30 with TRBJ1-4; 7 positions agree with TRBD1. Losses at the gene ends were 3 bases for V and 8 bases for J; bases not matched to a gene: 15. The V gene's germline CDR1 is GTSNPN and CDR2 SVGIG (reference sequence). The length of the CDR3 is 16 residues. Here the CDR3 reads CAWSGLDRELREKLFF. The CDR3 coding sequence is TGTGCCTGGAGCGGGTTAGACAGGGAATTGAGAGAAAAACTGTTTTTT.